This T cell receptor beta chain was captured in a study of cytomegalovirus exposure and HLA in healthy donors. The study, taken as a whole, reports: Cytomegalovirus status was reportedly diagnosed by the classifier with high sensitivity and specificity.

PCR used 60 Vbeta primers and 13 Jbeta primers. Here immunoSEQ multiplex PCR was the method, and the copy in TCRdb shows in-frame clones only, minus some. The sample shows approximately 100,000 clones, around 79% of them seen only once. Germline V gene lookup returns CDR1 SGHVS and CDR2 FNYEAQ. The CDR3 consists of 18 residues. V dropped 5 bases and J dropped 6; count of bases not matched to a gene: 19. Concerning this clone: Its antigen is unknown.

Source material: PBMCs. The sequence derives from a man aged 55 to 69 in good health and CMV-seropositive. The rearrangement joins TRBV7-6 to TRBJ2-3; 8 nucleotides line up with TRBD2. The CDR3 loop is CASSPLPPGLGGRDTQYF. CDR3 nucleotides: TGTGCCAGCAGCCCGTTACCTCCGGGACTAGGAGGACGGGATACGCAGTATTTT.